The source of this TCR beta chain is a study of blood T cell repertoires in COVID-19. CDR3 length equals 16 residues. V was trimmed by 1 base and J by 3 bases, leaving 15 bases between them. Germline CDR1 SEHNR, CDR2 FQNEAQ (reference sequence). How the authors handled the data: Estimated nucleated cell counts came from reference gene primer amplification. Produced via immunoSEQ multiplex PCR; TCRdb's table is partial and in-frame only. The DNA was the basis for D and trimming; V, J and clone size are from that table. Here the sample spans 170,000 or so clones, more than 70% being singletons. In its sample, this clone was seen once.

Sequencing input: peripheral blood. The rearrangement links TRBV7-9 to TRBJ1-2; TRBD1 is a possible D gene (5 bases). This TCR was recovered from a young man with active or convalescent COVID-19. CDR3 loop: CASSLEGRGSYYGYTF. The CDR3 DNA is TGTGCCAGCAGCTTAGAGGGGCGAGGCAGCTACTATGGCTACACCTTC.